This T cell receptor (beta chain) appears in the sequencing data of a study of cytomegalovirus exposure and HLA in healthy donors. Study-wide results and caveats: The authors excluded some V segments, including TRBV6-2 and TRBV6-3, as indistinguishable.

The V gene's germline CDR1 is SGHAT and CDR2 FQNNGV. The CDR3 sequence is 17 residues long. Trimming cost V 5 bases and J 6 bases, with 26 bases left between them. PCR amplification relied on 60 Vbeta primers (plus 13 Jbeta primers). Using immunoSEQ multiplex PCR, the repertoire was profiled, and TCRdb retains in-frame clones only, with some absent. The sample has around 30,000 clones, about 86% seen once. A note on this clone: Its cognate antigen is unknown.

This clonotype was sampled from a boy between 10 and 17 years old in good health and CMV-seronegative. Sample: PBMCs. The rearrangement uses TRBV11-2 and TRBJ2-7, with D maybe TRBD2 (6 bases). Written as DNA, the CDR3 is TGTGCCAGCAGCATGCCTCCGGGTGCGGGGACCCAACGCGAGCAGTACTTC. Translated, it gives CASSMPPGAGTQREQYF.